The 28 T cell receptor beta chains listed next were all sequenced from one sample in a study of T cells expressing NK-cell markers (dated by TCRdb to 2020 to 2022). Library creation used 5' RACE. TCRdb records Illumina HiSeq 2000 as the sequencer. After TCRdb reprocessed the reads, each CDR3 protein sequence was kept as one row, without DNA. The sample's table lists a count of around 140,000 distinct CDR3 sequences. Approximately 12% of the sample belongs to the ten largest clones. Input material: blood T cells: a sorted CD56 or NKG2C T cell subset, CD4+ or CD8+ T cells, or bulk PBMC T cells (not recorded which). The receptor source for this set is a man between 18 and 29 years old in good health. Donor details come from another sample of the same person, matched by shared clones.

V is TRBV12-3 or TRBV12-4 and J is TRBJ2-1; TCRdb's D call, TRBD2, is unchecked because there is no DNA. There are 15 residues in the CDR3. The CDR3 spells CASRGWGEGRNEQFF.

The chain combines TRBV29-1 with TRBJ2-1; TCRdb returns TRBD1, unconfirmable since there is no DNA. Germline V lookup: CDR1 SQVTM, CDR2 ANQGSEA. This CDR3 comprises 14 residues. The CDR3 reads CSVELTGVGNEQFF.

The chain has TRBV5-6 and TRBJ2-3; as DNA is missing, the TRBD1 call by TCRdb cannot be tested. This CDR3 has 16 amino acids. CDR1 is SGHDT, CDR2 YYEEEE, per germline. CDR3 loop: CASSPVDRTSTDTQYF.

The V call is TRBV5-4, the J call TRBJ2-1. Germline assignment: CDR1 SGHNT and CDR2 YYREEE (reference sequence). The CDR3 length is 14 residues. The CDR3 region is CASSLREGLDEQFF. The complete variable domain, with remaining parts taken from reference TRBV5-4 and TRBJ2-1, reads ETGVTQSPTHLIKTRGQQVTLRCSSQSGHNTVSWYQQALGQGPQFIFQYYREEENGRGNFPPRFSGLQFPNYSSELNVNALELDDSALYLCASSLREGLDEQFFGPGTRLTVL.

This rearrangement joins TRBV29-1 to TRBJ2-1. CDR1 is SQVTM, CDR2 ANQGSEA, per germline. The CDR3 contains 15 residues. CDR3 amino acids: CSVRAIEAFHNEQFF.

The chain joins TRBV10-3 to TRBJ2-7; TCRdb returns TRBD1, unconfirmable since there is no DNA. The CDR3 runs 12 residues. Germline V lookup: CDR1 ENHRY, CDR2 SYGVKD. CDR3 loop: CAIITTGGEQYF.

The chain employs TRBV9 and TRBJ2-2; TCRdb calls TRBD2, which cannot be checked without DNA. The CDR3 runs to 16 residues. Germline values: CDR1 SGDLS, CDR2 YYNGEE. The CDR3 loop reads CASSGGAGPNTGELFF.

This chain connects TRBV16 to TRBJ2-1; the TCRdb call, TRBD1, lacks DNA for checking. The CDR3 loop spans 13 amino acids. Germline V gene lookup returns CDR1 KGHSY and CDR2 FQNENV. CDR3 sequence reads: CASSYLGGNEQFF.

CDR3 region: CASSLVPHLSTEAFF. The rearrangement links TRBV7-8 to TRBJ1-1. This CDR3 spans 15 amino acids. CDR1 is SGHVS and CDR2 is FQNEAQ in the germline V gene.

The V and J genes are TRBV7-9 and TRBJ2-1. Germline loops: CDR1 SEHNR, CDR2 FQNEAQ (reference sequence). The CDR3 extends over 14 amino acids. The CDR3 sequence is CASSPPQPDNEQFF.

V is TRBV20-1 and J is TRBJ2-4. Looked up from germline, CDR1 is DFQATT and CDR2 is SNEGSKA (reference sequence). The CDR3 is made up of 15 amino acids. The CDR3 loop reads CSARDASIEENIQYF.

The chain is built from TRBV9 and TRBJ2-3; TCRdb selects TRBD2, and the lack of DNA leaves this call unchecked. The CDR3 totals 16 residues. Germline lookup yields CDR1 SGDLS and CDR2 YYNGEE. Here the CDR3 reads CASSAEGSSLTDTQYF. Supplemented by reference TRBV9 and TRBJ2-3, the full variable domain reads DSGVTQTPKHLITATGQRVTLRCSPRSGDLSVYWYQQSLDQGLQFLIQYYNGEERAKGNILERFSAQQFPDLHSELNLSSLELGDSALYFCASSAEGSSLTDTQYFGPGTRLTVL.

This sequence joins TRBV29-1 and TRBJ2-3; the TRBD1 assignment by TCRdb is unverifiable without DNA. From germline, CDR1 is SQVTM and CDR2 ANQGSEA. This CDR3 spans 13 amino acids. This chain's CDR3 is CSARDRETDTQYF.

The V gene is TRBV5-6, the J gene TRBJ2-3; TCRdb's D gene call, TRBD1, goes unchecked for lack of DNA. Germline CDR1 and CDR2: SGHDT and YYEEEE. The CDR3 loop spans 16 amino acids. The CDR3 is CASSPPTGSHTDTQYF.

This sequence joins TRBV12-5 and TRBJ2-5. CDR3 length equals 13 residues. The germline gives CDR1 LGHNT, CDR2 FRNRAP. CDR3 loop: CASGLEGSETQYF.

The chain joins TRBV30 to TRBJ1-2; TCRdb's D call of TRBD1 is untestable without DNA. This CDR3 contains 12 residues. CDR1 and CDR2 from the germline V gene are GTSNPN and SVGIG (reference sequence). The CDR3 protein is CAWITDSYGYTF.

This chain joins TRBV24-1 and TRBJ2-2; the D call of TRBD2 rests on TCRdb alone, since no DNA is present to check it. The germline gives CDR1 KGHDR, CDR2 SFDVKD. The CDR3 is 18 residues long. The CDR3 sequence: CATSDLGALSPNTGELFF.

This sequence joins TRBV29-1 and TRBJ2-7; TCRdb's D call, TRBD2, is unchecked because there is no DNA. There are 15 residues in the CDR3. Germline V lookup: CDR1 SQVTM, CDR2 ANQGSEA. The CDR3 reads CSGKGWLAGVGEQYF.

The chain is built from TRBV19 and TRBJ2-1. In germline, CDR1 is LNHDA, CDR2 SQIVND (reference sequence). CDR3 length: 13 amino acids. Here the CDR3 reads CASSGTAYNEQFF.

The chain is built from TRBV6-4 and TRBJ2-2; TCRdb's assignment of TRBD1 cannot be checked, as there is no DNA. The germline gives CDR1 MRHNA, CDR2 SNTAGT. There are 16 residues in the CDR3. CDR3 loop: CASSDSFTGNTGELFF.

V usage is TRBV11-2 and J usage is TRBJ2-7; TCRdb indicates TRBD2, and absent DNA this call remains unverified. The CDR3 runs to 15 residues. Germline V gene sequence: CDR1 SGHAT, CDR2 FQNNGV. Here the CDR3 reads CASSLGGTNGYEQYF.

The chain uses TRBV7-6 and TRBJ2-3; there is no DNA to check the TCRdb D call of TRBD2. The V gene's germline CDR1 is SGHVS and CDR2 FNYEAQ. The length of the CDR3 is 16 residues. The CDR3: CASSLNGGRALDTQYF.

The chain recombines TRBV27 with TRBJ1-2. The CDR3 is 14 amino acids. Germline CDR1 and CDR2: MNHEY and SMNVEV (reference sequence). CDR3 loop: CASSPTGLNYGYTF.

V gene TRBV30 combines with J gene TRBJ2-2; the TCRdb D gene call, TRBD2, has no DNA to confirm it. Germline values: CDR1 GTSNPN, CDR2 SVGIG (reference sequence). CDR3 length: 14 residues. The CDR3 is CAWNLAGVTGELFF.

The V and J genes are TRBV5-6 and TRBJ1-2; TCRdb's D call of TRBD1 is untestable without DNA. The V gene's germline CDR1 is SGHDT and CDR2 YYEEEE. This CDR3 region has 14 residues. CDR3 region: CASSLAPRVQGYTF.

The rearrangement joins TRBV12-3 or TRBV12-4 to TRBJ2-3; TCRdb gives TRBD1 as the D gene, but with no DNA this cannot be confirmed. This CDR3 contains 15 residues. This CDR3 is CASSSLGGLTDTQYF.

The chain recombines TRBV5-1 with TRBJ2-1; without DNA, the TCRdb call of TRBD1 cannot be checked. The CDR3 runs to 15 residues. Germline V gene sequence: CDR1 SGHRS, CDR2 YFSETQ. CDR3: CASSFGQGLLHEQFF.

The chain recombines TRBV5-1 with TRBJ2-1; the D gene TCRdb calls, TRBD1, cannot be checked with no DNA. The CDR3 totals 15 residues. Germline CDR1 SGHRS, CDR2 YFSETQ. The CDR3 sequence is CASSQGTGVYNEQFF.